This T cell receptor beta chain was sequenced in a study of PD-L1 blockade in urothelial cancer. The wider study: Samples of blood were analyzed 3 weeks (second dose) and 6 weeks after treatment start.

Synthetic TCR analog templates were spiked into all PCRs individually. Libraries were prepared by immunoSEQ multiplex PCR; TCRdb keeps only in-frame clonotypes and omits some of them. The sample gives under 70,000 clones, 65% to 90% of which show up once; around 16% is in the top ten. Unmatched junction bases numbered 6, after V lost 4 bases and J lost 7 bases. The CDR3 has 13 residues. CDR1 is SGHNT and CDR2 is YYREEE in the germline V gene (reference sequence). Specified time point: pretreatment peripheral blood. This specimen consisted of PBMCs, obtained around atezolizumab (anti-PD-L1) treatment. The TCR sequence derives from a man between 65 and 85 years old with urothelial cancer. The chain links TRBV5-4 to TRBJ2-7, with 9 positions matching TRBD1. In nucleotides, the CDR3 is TGTGCCAGCAGCCTACAGGGGGCACAAGAGCAGTACTTC. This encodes CASSLQGAQEQYF. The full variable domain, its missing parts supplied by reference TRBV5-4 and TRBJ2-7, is ETGVTQSPTHLIKTRGQQVTLRCSSQSGHNTVSWYQQALGQGPQFIFQYYREEENGRGNFPPRFSGLQFPNYSSELNVNALELDDSALYLCASSLQGAQEQYFGPGTRLTVT.